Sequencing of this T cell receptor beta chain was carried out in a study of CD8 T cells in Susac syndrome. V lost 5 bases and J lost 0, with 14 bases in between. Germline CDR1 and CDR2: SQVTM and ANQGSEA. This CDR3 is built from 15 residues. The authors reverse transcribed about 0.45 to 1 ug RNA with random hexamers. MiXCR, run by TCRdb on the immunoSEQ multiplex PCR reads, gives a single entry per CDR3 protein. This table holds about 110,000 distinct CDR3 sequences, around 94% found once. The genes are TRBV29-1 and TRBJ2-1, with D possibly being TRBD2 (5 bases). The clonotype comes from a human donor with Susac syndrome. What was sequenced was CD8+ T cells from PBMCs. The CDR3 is CSVLAPTSSYNEQFF. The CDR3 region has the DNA TGCAGCGTTCTAGCACCCACCAGCTCCTACAATGAGCAGTTCTTC.